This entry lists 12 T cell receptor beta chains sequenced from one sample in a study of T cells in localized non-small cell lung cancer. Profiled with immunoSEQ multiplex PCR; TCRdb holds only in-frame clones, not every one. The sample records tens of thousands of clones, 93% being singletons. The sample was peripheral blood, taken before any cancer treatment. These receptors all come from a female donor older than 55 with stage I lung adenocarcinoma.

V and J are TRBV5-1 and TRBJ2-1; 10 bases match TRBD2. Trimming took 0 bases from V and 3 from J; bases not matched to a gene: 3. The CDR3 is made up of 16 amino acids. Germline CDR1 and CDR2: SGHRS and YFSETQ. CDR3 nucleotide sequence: TGCGCCAGCAGCTTGGCCCCTAGCGGGGGCTACAATGAGCAGTTCTTC. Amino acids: CASSLAPSGGYNEQFF.

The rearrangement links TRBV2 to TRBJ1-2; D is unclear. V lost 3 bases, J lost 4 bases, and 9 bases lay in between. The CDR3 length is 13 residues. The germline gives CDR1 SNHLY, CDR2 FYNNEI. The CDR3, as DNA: TGTGCCAGCAGTGACAGGCTCGGCTATGGCTACACCTTC. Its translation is CASSDRLGYGYTF. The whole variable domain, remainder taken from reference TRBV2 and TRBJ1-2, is EPEVTQTPSHQVTQMGQEVILRCVPISNHLYFYWYRQILGQKVEFLVSFYNNEISEKSEIFDDQFSVERPDGSNFTLKIRSTKLEDSAMYFCASSDRLGYGYTFGSGTRLTVV.

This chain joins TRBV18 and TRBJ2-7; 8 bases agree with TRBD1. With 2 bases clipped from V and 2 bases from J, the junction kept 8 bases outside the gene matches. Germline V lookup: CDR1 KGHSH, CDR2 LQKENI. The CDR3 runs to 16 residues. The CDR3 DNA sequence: TGTGCCAGCTCACCAAACAGGGACAGGCGACCCTACGAGCAGTACTTC. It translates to CASSPNRDRRPYEQYF. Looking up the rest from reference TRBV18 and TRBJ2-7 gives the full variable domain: NAGVMQNPRHLVRRRGQEARLRCSPMKGHSHVYWYRQLPEEGLKFMVYLQKENIIDESGMPKERFSAEFPKEGPSILRIQQVVRGDSAAYFCASSPNRDRRPYEQYFGPGTRLTVT.

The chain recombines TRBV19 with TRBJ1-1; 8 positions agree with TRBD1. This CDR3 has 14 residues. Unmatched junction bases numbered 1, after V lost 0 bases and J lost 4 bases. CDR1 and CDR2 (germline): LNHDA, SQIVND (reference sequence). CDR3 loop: CASSIDRGPTEAFF. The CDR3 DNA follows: TGTGCCAGTAGTATAGACAGGGGGCCCACTGAAGCTTTCTTT.

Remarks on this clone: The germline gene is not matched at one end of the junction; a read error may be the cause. CDR3 sequence reads: CASSLDDRGFEHHF. As DNA, the CDR3 is TGTGCCAGCAGCTTGGACGACAGGGGGTTCGAGCATCACTTC. The chain carries TRBV5-4 and TRBJ2-7, with 9 positions matching TRBD1. The CDR3 is made up of 14 amino acids. CDR1 and CDR2 (germline): SGHNT, YYREEE (reference sequence).

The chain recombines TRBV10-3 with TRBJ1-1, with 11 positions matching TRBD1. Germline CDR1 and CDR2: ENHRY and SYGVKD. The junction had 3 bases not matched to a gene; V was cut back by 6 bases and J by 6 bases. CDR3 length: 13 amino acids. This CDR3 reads CAIRDRGLPEAFF. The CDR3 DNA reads TGTGCCATCAGGGACAGGGGGCTCCCTGAAGCTTTCTTT.

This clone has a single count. The CDR3 bases are TGCGCCAGCAGCCATAGCGGGGGGGCTCTCGGTGAGCAGTTCTTC. This encodes CASSHSGGALGEQFF. The chain carries TRBV4-3 and TRBJ2-1; 11 nucleotides agree with TRBD2. Germline values: CDR1 LGHNA, CDR2 YSLEER. This CDR3 comprises 15 residues. Unmatched junction bases numbered 7, after V lost 3 bases and J lost 9 bases.

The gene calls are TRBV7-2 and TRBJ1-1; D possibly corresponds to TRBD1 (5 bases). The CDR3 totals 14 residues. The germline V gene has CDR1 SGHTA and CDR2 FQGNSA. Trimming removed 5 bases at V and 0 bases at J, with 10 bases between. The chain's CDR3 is CASSRGGLNTEAFF. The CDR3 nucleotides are TGTGCCAGCAGCCGTGGGGGGTTGAACACTGAAGCTTTCTTT.

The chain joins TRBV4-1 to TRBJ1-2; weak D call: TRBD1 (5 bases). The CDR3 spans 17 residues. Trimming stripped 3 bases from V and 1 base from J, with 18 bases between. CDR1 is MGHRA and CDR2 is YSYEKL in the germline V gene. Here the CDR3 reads CASSHPPRGGVNYGYTF. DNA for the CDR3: TGCGCCAGCAGCCACCCCCCCCGGGGAGGGGTTAACTATGGCTACACCTTC.

The CDR3 nucleotides are TGTGCCAGCAGTTACTCCTCGGGACAGGGGCAAAGTGGCTACACCTTC. Translation gives CASSYSSGQGQSGYTF. The chain is built from TRBV6-5 and TRBJ1-2; 10 positions match TRBD1. V lost 0 bases to trimming and J lost 7 bases; unmatched junction nucleotides: 8. Germline values: CDR1 MNHEY, CDR2 SVGAGI. The CDR3 loop spans 16 amino acids.

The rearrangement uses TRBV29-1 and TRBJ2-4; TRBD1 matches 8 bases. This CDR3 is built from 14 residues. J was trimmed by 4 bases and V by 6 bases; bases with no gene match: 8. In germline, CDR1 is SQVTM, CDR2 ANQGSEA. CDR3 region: CSVLGQGEKNIQYF. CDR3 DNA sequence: TGCAGCGTACTAGGACAGGGAGAAAAAAACATTCAGTACTTC.

In nucleotides, the CDR3 is TGTGCCAGCAGCCCAGACAGGAACACCGGGGAGCTGTTTTTT. As protein: CASSPDRNTGELFF. The chain combines TRBV9 with TRBJ2-2; TRBD1 might be the D (5 bases). Germline V gene lookup returns CDR1 SGDLS and CDR2 YYNGEE. The V gene lost 4 bases and the J gene lost 1 base, with 8 bases spanning the gap. The CDR3 is made up of 14 amino acids.